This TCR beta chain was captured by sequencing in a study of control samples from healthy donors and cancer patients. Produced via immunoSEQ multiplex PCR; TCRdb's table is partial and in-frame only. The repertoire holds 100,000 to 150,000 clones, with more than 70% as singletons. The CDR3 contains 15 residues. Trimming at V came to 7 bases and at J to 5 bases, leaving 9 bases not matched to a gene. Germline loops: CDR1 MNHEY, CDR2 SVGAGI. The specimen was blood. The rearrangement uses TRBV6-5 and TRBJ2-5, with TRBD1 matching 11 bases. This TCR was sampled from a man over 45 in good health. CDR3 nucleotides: TGTGCCAGCAATACGAGGACAGGGGGCATTGAGACCCAGTACTTC. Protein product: CASNTRTGGIETQYF.